Many counts were recorded for the clone carrying this T cell receptor (beta chain). What it recognizes is unknown. The data were taken from a study of early T cells in non-severe SARS-CoV-2 infection. Overall study context: Sequencing input comprised bulk RNA from unsorted whole blood; chain pairing was not available.

Individual cDNA molecules carried attached unique molecular identifiers. From the 5' RACE reads, TCRdb called clonotypes with MiXCR, one entry per CDR3 protein. The sample has 55,000 to 75,000 distinct CDR3 sequences; less than 9.5% are singletons. The study, taken as a whole, reports: Missing private and CD4 specificities, VDJdb matching favored anti-spike CD8 responses.

The CDR3 has 15 amino acids. CDR1 and CDR2 (germline): DFQATT, SNEGSKA (reference sequence). V gave up 2 bases and J gave up 2 bases; unmatched junction bases: 4. This TCR was sampled from an adult who was a healthcare worker with PCR-confirmed SARS-CoV-2 infection or an uninfected control (not recorded which). This chain connects TRBV20-1 to TRBJ2-5; 11 positions match TRBD2. Sample: whole blood. The chain's CDR3 is CSARLAGGRQETQYF. The CDR3 DNA reads as TGCAGTGCTAGACTAGCGGGGGGAAGGCAAGAGACCCAGTACTTC.